This TCR beta chain was recorded in a study of cytomegalovirus exposure and HLA in healthy donors. Findings and limits, study-wide: In an earlier analysis, productive rearrangement rates for most beta V segments clustered near 87% or 30%.

Comments on this clone: As yet, its antigen is unknown.

In the PCR, 60 Vbeta and 13 Jbeta primers were used. The data were produced by immunoSEQ multiplex PCR, yet TCRdb's version contains in-frame clones alone and is incomplete. This sample has about 120,000 clones, with around 79% found just once. The CDR3 contains 16 residues. Germline lookup yields CDR1 MGHRA and CDR2 YSYEKL. The receptor's source is a woman in her 30s in good health and CMV-seropositive. The chain has TRBV4-1 and TRBJ2-5; D is possibly TRBD2 (7 bases). The DNA matches TRBJ2-7 better at its end, which makes the J call doubtful. Material: PBMCs. In nucleotides, the CDR3 is TGCGCCAGCAGCCAAGATCTCGGGGGGCCGATCTACGAGCAGTACTTC. The encoded protein is CASSQDLGGPIYEQYF.